One and the same sample provided the 8 T cell receptor beta chains below, sequenced in a study of PD-1 blockade in classical Hodgkin lymphoma. TCRdb keeps only in-frame clones here, not all; method: immunoSEQ multiplex PCR. The sample shows some 50,000 clones, about three quarters of them seen only once. Following autologous stem cell transplantation, relapse occurred in every patient, and exposure to brentuximab vedotin varied. Here the sequenced sample was peripheral blood mononuclear cells (PBMCs), taken at baseline. The receptors stem from a human donor with classical Hodgkin lymphoma.

This clone has just a few counts. In the same sample, other DNA sequences code for this CDR3. V and J are TRBV5-1 and TRBJ1-1; the D gene is possibly TRBD1 (5 bases). There are 14 residues in the CDR3. V was trimmed by 1 base and J by 0 bases, leaving 7 bases between them. Germline CDR1 reads SGHRS; CDR2 reads YFSETQ. The CDR3 protein is CASSLQGMNTEAFF. In DNA, the CDR3 is TGCGCCAGCAGCTTGCAGGGAATGAACACTGAAGCTTTCTTT.

The V and J genes are TRBV27 and TRBJ2-1, with unresolved D. CDR1 MNHEY and CDR2 SMNVEV come from the germline V gene (reference sequence). Trimming left V 4 bases short and J 0 bases short, with 7 bases between. CDR3 length: 14 residues. CDR3 loop: CASSSLTSYNEQFF. Written as DNA, the CDR3 is TGTGCCAGCAGTTCATTGACCTCCTACAATGAGCAGTTCTTC.

The rearrangement joins TRBV19 to TRBJ1-1; D unclear. CDR1 and CDR2 (germline): LNHDA, SQIVND (reference sequence). V lost 6 bases to trimming and J lost 2 bases, with 16 bases between them. The CDR3 has 15 residues. The CDR3 DNA sequence: TGTGCCAGTAGCATGAGGAGTGTGGTAAACACTGAAGCTTTCTTT. Its translation is CASSMRSVVNTEAFF.

The chain joins TRBV5-1 to TRBJ1-2; no clear D. V lost 0 bases and J 0 bases, leaving 9 bases between the germline ends. The CDR3 is 15 residues long. The V gene's germline CDR1 is SGHRS and CDR2 YFSETQ. The CDR3 sequence: CASSLGTASNYGYTF. In DNA, the CDR3 is TGCGCCAGCAGCTTGGGCACAGCCTCTAACTATGGCTACACCTTC.

The chain employs TRBV5-1 and TRBJ1-2; the D is unclear. The ends were cut back, 0 bases at V and 5 bases at J, with 11 bases in the middle. Germline lookup yields CDR1 SGHRS and CDR2 YFSETQ. The CDR3 extends over 14 amino acids. CDR3 nucleotide sequence: TGCGCCAGCAGCTTGGCCTCTTTAGCTTATGGCTACACCTTC. It translates to CASSLASLAYGYTF.

V usage is TRBV5-6 and J usage is TRBJ1-1; D call uncertain. Germline CDR1 and CDR2: SGHDT and YYEEEE. This CDR3 region has 11 residues. V was trimmed by 2 bases and J by 8 bases, leaving 7 bases between them. The CDR3 DNA follows: TGTGCCAGCAGCTTCGGGAACGAAGCTTTCTTT. This codes for CASSFGNEAFF.

This chain joins TRBV6-5 and TRBJ1-6, with D unresolved. The CDR3 has 13 residues. From germline, CDR1 is MNHEY and CDR2 SVGAGI. V was shortened by 6 bases and J by 10 bases, with 13 bases between the two germline ends. CDR3 coding DNA: TGTGCCAGCAGAAATGACCCGGGGTCACCCCTCCACTTT. Translating it yields CASRNDPGSPLHF.

The rearrangement links TRBV4-1 to TRBJ1-2; 10 positions match TRBD1. This CDR3 comprises 14 residues. The ends lost 2 bases at V and 6 bases at J; junction bases unmatched: 3. Germline V gene sequence: CDR1 MGHRA, CDR2 YSYEKL. The CDR3 nucleotides read TGCGCCAGCAGCCAACCGGGACAGGGGCATGGCTACACCTTC. Its protein product is CASSQPGQGHGYTF.